This T cell receptor beta chain was recovered during a study of immune heterogeneity within non-small cell lung tumors. Study background: Tumors were classified as 4 squamous cell carcinomas, more than 9 non-squamous carcinomas and 1 not otherwise specified. Overall study findings and caveats: Most high-frequency T-cell receptor beta clonotypes were specific to a single patient. For local T-cell clonality, the correlation with local tumor mutational burden was moderate but significant (R around 0.35).

With about 570 ng used per sample, the template was genomic DNA from bulk tumor. Surgical sampling yielded several biopsies per primary tumor (spaced far apart). Patients with untreated, newly diagnosed non-small cell lung cancer underwent curative surgery. Curative-intent surgery was being performed on the donors, who were patients newly diagnosed with non-small cell lung cancer. A multiplex PCR containing 32 V primers and 13 J primers was used to amplify TCR beta CDR3. Each CDR3 protein gets one entry after TCRdb re-called the multiplex PCR reads with MiXCR. The sample contains 10,000 to 15,000 distinct CDR3 sequences, 20% to 25% of which appear only once. This CDR3 has 14 residues. Unmatched junction bases numbered 12, after V lost 7 bases and J lost 6 bases. Germline V CDR1 and CDR2: DFQATT, SNEGSKA (reference sequence). This clonotype was recorded at least ten times. The antigen is not known.

The sequenced sample consisted of lung tumor tissue. The rearrangement links TRBV20-1 to TRBJ1-2; 9 bases are shared with TRBD1. The sequence came from a man in his fifties or sixties with non-small cell lung cancer. CDR3 sequence (DNA): TGCAGTGGTCAACAGGGGGCTCTGAAAGATGGCTACACCTTC. Protein product: CSGQQGALKDGYTF.